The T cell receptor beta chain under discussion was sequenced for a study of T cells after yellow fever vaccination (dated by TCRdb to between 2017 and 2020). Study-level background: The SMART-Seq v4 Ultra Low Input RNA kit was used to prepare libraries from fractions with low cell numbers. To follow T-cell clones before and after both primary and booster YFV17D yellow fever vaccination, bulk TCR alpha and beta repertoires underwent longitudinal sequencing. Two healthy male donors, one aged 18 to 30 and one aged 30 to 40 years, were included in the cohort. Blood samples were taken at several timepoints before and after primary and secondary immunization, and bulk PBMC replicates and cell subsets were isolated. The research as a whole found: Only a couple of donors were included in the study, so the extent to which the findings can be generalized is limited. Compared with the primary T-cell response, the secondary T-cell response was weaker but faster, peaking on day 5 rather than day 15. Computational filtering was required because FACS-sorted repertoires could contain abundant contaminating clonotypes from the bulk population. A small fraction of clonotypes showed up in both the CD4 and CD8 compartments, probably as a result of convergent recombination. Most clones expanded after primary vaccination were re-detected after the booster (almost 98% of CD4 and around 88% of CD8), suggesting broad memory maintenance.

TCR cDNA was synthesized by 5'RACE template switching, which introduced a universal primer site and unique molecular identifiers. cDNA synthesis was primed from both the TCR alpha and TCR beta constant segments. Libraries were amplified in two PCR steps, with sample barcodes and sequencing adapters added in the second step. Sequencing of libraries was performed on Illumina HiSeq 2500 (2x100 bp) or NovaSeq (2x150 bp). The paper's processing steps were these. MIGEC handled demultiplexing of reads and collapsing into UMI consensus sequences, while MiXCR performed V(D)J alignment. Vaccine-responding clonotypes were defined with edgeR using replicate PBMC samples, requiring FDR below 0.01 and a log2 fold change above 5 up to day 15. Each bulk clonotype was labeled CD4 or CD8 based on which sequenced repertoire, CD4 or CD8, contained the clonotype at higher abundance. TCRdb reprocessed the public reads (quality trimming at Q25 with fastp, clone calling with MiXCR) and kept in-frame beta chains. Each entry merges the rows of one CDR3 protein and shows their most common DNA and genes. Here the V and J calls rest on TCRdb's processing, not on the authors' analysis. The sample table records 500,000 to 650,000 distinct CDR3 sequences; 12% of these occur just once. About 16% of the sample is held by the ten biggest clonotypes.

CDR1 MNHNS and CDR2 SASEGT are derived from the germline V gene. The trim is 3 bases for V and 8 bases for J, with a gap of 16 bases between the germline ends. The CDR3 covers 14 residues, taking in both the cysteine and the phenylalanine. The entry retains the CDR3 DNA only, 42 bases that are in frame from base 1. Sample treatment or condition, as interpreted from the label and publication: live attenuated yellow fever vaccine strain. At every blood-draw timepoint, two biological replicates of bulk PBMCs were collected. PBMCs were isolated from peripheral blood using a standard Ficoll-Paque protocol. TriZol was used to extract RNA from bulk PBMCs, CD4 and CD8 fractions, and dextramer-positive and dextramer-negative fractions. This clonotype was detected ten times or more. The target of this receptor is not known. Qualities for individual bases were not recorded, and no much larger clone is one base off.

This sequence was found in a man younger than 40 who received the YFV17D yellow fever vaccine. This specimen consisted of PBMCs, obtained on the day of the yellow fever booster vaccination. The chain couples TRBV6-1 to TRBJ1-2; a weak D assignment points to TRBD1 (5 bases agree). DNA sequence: TGTGCCAGCAGTGAGGAACCCGGGGCCTTAGGCTACACCTTC. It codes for CASSEEPGALGYTF.